Below, 2 T cell receptor beta chains from the same sample are listed, as sequenced in a study of T cell responses to AZD1222 COVID-19 vaccine. Profiling relied on immunoSEQ multiplex PCR, and the TCRdb table lists in-frame clones only, not all of them. Found here are tens of thousands of clones, around 90% of them singletons; the top ten hold roughly 2.5%. Source: peripheral blood, taken on day 0 of AZD1222 vaccination. The origin of the receptors is an adult in good health.

This sequence joins TRBV19 and TRBJ1-5, with D perhaps matching TRBD1 (5 bases). This CDR3 is built from 17 residues. Between the trimmed V and J ends, which lost 3 bases and 0 bases, there was a span of 15 bases. CDR1 is LNHDA, CDR2 SQIVND, per germline (reference sequence). The CDR3 DNA is TGTGCCAGTAGTATCCCAGACAGTCCAATTAGCAATCAGCCCCAGCATTTT. It yields the protein CASSIPDSPISNQPQHF.

The V gene is TRBV2, the J gene TRBJ2-1; 10 bases match TRBD2. V lost 4 bases and J lost 1; bases outside the gene matches: 1. The CDR3 has 15 residues. CDR1 is SNHLY and CDR2 is FYNNEI in the germline V gene. CDR3 coding DNA: TGTGCCAGCAGTGGTAGCGGGGGGTCCTACAATGAGCAGTTCTTC. Encoded protein: CASSGSGGSYNEQFF.